Shown below are 32 T cell receptor beta chains from a single sample sequenced in a study of T cell responses to AZD1222 COVID-19 vaccine. Measured with immunoSEQ multiplex PCR; TCRdb has only the in-frame clones, and not every one. This sample carries roughly 120,000 clones, 90% to 95% of them seen once, and the ten largest clones take around 5%. The material was peripheral blood, obtained 28 days after the second AZD1222 dose. The receptor source for this set is an adult who received the AZD1222 COVID-19 vaccine.

The rearrangement uses TRBV5-6 and TRBJ2-7, with 13 bases identical to TRBD2. The CDR3 covers 16 residues. CDR1 is SGHDT, CDR2 YYEEEE, per germline. Trimming cost V 3 bases and J 2 bases; bases outside gene matches: 5. The CDR3 loop reads CASSSWTSGRPYEQYF. As DNA, the CDR3 is TGTGCCAGCAGCTCCTGGACTAGCGGGAGACCCTACGAGCAGTACTTC.

The chain couples TRBV19 to TRBJ2-5; TRBD1 matches 8 bases. This CDR3 is 15 amino acids long. After removal of 3 bases from V and 6 bases from J, the junction contained 9 bases not matched to a gene. Germline CDR1 is LNHDA and CDR2 is SQIVND (reference sequence). The CDR3 bases are TGTGCCAGTAGTATTACGACAGGGGCTCGAAAGACCCAGTACTTC. It specifies CASSITTGARKTQYF.

V is TRBV27 and J is TRBJ1-5, with TRBD1 matching 9 bases. This CDR3 comprises 18 residues. With V trimmed by 3 bases and J by 0 bases, 9 bases remained unmatched. Germline CDR1 is MNHEY and CDR2 is SMNVEV (reference sequence). This CDR3 is CASSFCPGTGNSNQPQHF. The CDR3 DNA is TGTGCCAGCAGTTTCTGTCCCGGGACAGGGAATAGCAATCAGCCCCAGCATTTT.

V is TRBV7-2 and J is TRBJ1-2; the D is unclear. The length of the CDR3 is 13 residues. The germline V gene encodes CDR1 SGHTA and CDR2 FQGNSA. Trimming shortened V by 6 bases and J by 4 bases, and 12 bases separated the two germline ends. The CDR3: CASSRREVYGYTF. The CDR3 region has the DNA TGTGCCAGCAGTAGGAGGGAGGTCTATGGCTACACCTTC.

The chain couples TRBV5-6 to TRBJ1-5; TRBD1 might be the D (5 bases). Trimming stripped 4 bases from V and 5 bases from J, with 10 bases between. The CDR3 has 13 residues. Germline V gives CDR1 SGHDT, CDR2 YYEEEE. The DNA of the CDR3 is TGTGCCAGCAGCAGGGGCAGGGATCAGCCCCAGCATTTT. It translates to CASSRGRDQPQHF. Looking up the rest from reference TRBV5-6 and TRBJ1-5 gives the full variable domain: DAGVTQSPTHLIKTRGQQVTLRCSPKSGHDTVSWYQQALGQGPQFIFQYYEEEERQRGNFPDRFSGHQFPNYSSELNVNALLLGDSALYLCASSRGRDQPQHFGDGTRLSIL.

This rearrangement joins TRBV18 to TRBJ2-7; possible D gene TRBD2, 5 bases. The CDR3 is 15 residues long. Looked up from germline, CDR1 is KGHSH and CDR2 is LQKENI. The ends were cut back, 5 bases at V and 4 bases at J, with 18 bases in the middle. This CDR3 reads CASSLLERTLYEQYF. CDR3 nucleotide sequence: TGTGCCAGCTCATTACTAGAGCGGACCCTTTACGAGCAGTACTTC. Looking up the rest from reference TRBV18 and TRBJ2-7 gives the full variable domain: NAGVMQNPRHLVRRRGQEARLRCSPMKGHSHVYWYRQLPEEGLKFMVYLQKENIIDESGMPKERFSAEFPKEGPSILRIQQVVRGDSAAYFCASSLLERTLYEQYFGPGTRLTVT.

The chain employs TRBV5-1 and TRBJ2-7; 10 bases match TRBD2. With V trimmed by 0 bases and J by 3 bases, 9 bases remained unmatched. Looked up from germline, CDR1 is SGHRS and CDR2 is YFSETQ. The CDR3 has 17 amino acids. The CDR3 region has the DNA TGCGCCAGCAGCTTGGCCAGCGTCGCTAGCGGGAGCTACGAGCAGTACTTC. This codes for CASSLASVASGSYEQYF.

The rearrangement links TRBV19 to TRBJ1-2, with D unclear. Germline lookup yields CDR1 LNHDA and CDR2 SQIVND (reference sequence). The CDR3 is 13 amino acids. The V end was cut by 1 base, the J end by 2 bases, with 5 bases between. The CDR3 coding sequence is TGTGCCAGTAGTATAGGGGGAAACTATGGCTACACCTTC. This gives the protein CASSIGGNYGYTF.

V and J are TRBV24-1 and TRBJ1-1, with 10 nucleotides matching TRBD1. The ends lost 4 bases at V and 2 bases at J; junction bases unmatched: 15. Germline V gene data show CDR1 as KGHDR and CDR2 as SFDVKD. There are 19 residues in the CDR3. CDR3 region: CATSELSGGQGPPNTEAFF. For the CDR3, the DNA is TGTGCCACCAGTGAACTATCTGGGGGACAGGGGCCGCCTAACACTGAAGCTTTCTTT.

The CDR3 sequence is CASRPGRDRGVGELFF. CDR3 DNA sequence: TGTGCCAGCAGACCCGGTCGGGACAGGGGAGTCGGGGAGCTGTTTTTT. V and J are TRBV6-4 and TRBJ2-2, with TRBD1 identical over 10 bases. This CDR3 contains 16 residues. V gave up 6 bases and J gave up 7 bases; unmatched junction bases: 11. Germline V gene lookup returns CDR1 MRHNA and CDR2 SNTAGT.

This clone came up a few times. The genes are TRBV7-2 and TRBJ2-1; D remains unclear. Germline values: CDR1 SGHTA, CDR2 FQGNSA. This CDR3 is built from 13 residues. Trimming removed 1 base at V and 5 bases at J, with 6 bases between. The CDR3 bases are TGTGCCAGCAGCTTAGGGGCTAACAATGAGCAGTTCTTC. This gives the protein CASSLGANNEQFF.

The J gene is TRBJ1-5, the V gene TRBV12-3 or TRBV12-4; possible D gene TRBD1, 5 bases. With 6 bases removed from V and 5 bases from J, the gap between germline ends came to 11 bases. There are 13 residues in the CDR3. Written as DNA, the CDR3 is TGTGCCAGCAGCCCAGGGATAGATCAGCCCCAGCATTTT. It is translated as CASSPGIDQPQHF.

The chain recombines TRBV7-2 with TRBJ2-5, with 8 bases that match TRBD1. CDR1 SGHTA and CDR2 FQGNSA come from the germline V gene. The trim removed 4 bases at V and 9 bases at J, leaving 7 bases unmatched. The CDR3 sequence is 13 residues long. The CDR3 sequence: CASSSTGVGAQYF. The DNA of the CDR3 is TGTGCCAGCAGCTCGACAGGGGTGGGGGCCCAGTACTTC.

This chain uses TRBV5-1 with TRBJ1-2; 7 bases line up with TRBD1. CDR1 and CDR2 from the germline V gene are SGHRS and YFSETQ. The CDR3 is made up of 17 amino acids. Trimming took 5 bases from V and 1 from J; bases not matched to a gene: 14. CDR3 sequence reads: CASSVNPGTAINYGYTF. The DNA for the CDR3 is TGCGCCAGCAGTGTGAACCCCGGGACAGCCATTAACTATGGCTACACCTTC.

The count of this clone is one. The V gene is TRBV9, the J gene TRBJ1-2; 7 bases match TRBD1. Losses at the gene ends were 3 bases for V and 0 bases for J; bases not matched to a gene: 2. The CDR3 has 14 amino acids. Germline V gives CDR1 SGDLS, CDR2 YYNGEE. CDR3 coding DNA: TGTGCCAGCAGCGGACAGGGAGCTAACTATGGCTACACCTTC. Protein: CASSGQGANYGYTF.

The table lists this clone with a few counts. The chain has TRBV7-9 and TRBJ2-5; 8 bases align to TRBD1. The germline CDR1 and CDR2 sequences are SEHNR and FQNEAQ (reference sequence). Unmatched junction bases numbered 10, after V lost 5 bases and J lost 5 bases. The CDR3 loop spans 15 amino acids. The CDR3 here is CASSLNRGKIETQYF. The CDR3, as DNA: TGTGCCAGCAGCCTAAACAGGGGGAAGATTGAGACCCAGTACTTC. Full variable domain (rest looked up from reference TRBV7-9 and TRBJ2-5): DTGVSQNPRHKITKRGQNVTFRCDPISEHNRLYWYRQTLGQGPEFLTYFQNEAQLEKSRLLSDRFSAERPKGSFSTLEIQRTEQGDSAMYLCASSLNRGKIETQYFGPGTRLLVL.

The chain has TRBV10-3 and TRBJ2-2, with D perhaps TRBD1 (5 bases). Trimming left V 7 bases short and J 1 base short, with 10 bases between. CDR3 length: 14 amino acids. Germline-derived CDR1 and CDR2 are ENHRY and SYGVKD. Here the CDR3 reads CAIKAGWNTGELFF. In nucleotides, the CDR3 is TGTGCCATCAAGGCAGGGTGGAACACCGGGGAGCTGTTTTTT.

The chain uses TRBV5-4 and TRBJ1-1; the match to TRBD1 covers 11 bases. After removal of 4 bases from V and 1 base from J, the junction contained 6 bases not matched to a gene. CDR3 size: 16 residues. Germline CDR1 and CDR2: SGHNT and YYREEE (reference sequence). CDR3: CASSDADRGRNTEAFF. The DNA for the CDR3 is TGTGCCAGCAGCGACGCGGACAGGGGGCGGAACACTGAAGCTTTCTTT.

The V and J genes are TRBV9 and TRBJ2-5; D unresolved. CDR1 is SGDLS and CDR2 is YYNGEE in the germline V gene. The CDR3 covers 13 residues. The V gene lost 2 bases and the J gene lost 3 bases, with 8 bases spanning the gap. The CDR3 DNA reads TGTGCCAGCAGCGTTACCCCCAAAGAGACCCAGTACTTC. Amino acid sequence: CASSVTPKETQYF.

V gene TRBV20-1 combines with J gene TRBJ2-6; TRBD1 aligns across 7 bases. V was pared by 3 bases and J by 2 bases, with 10 bases of the junction left unmatched. Germline CDR1 reads DFQATT; CDR2 reads SNEGSKA (reference sequence). This CDR3 has 17 amino acids. This CDR3 reads CSASPKETGTGANVLTF. The DNA for the CDR3 is TGCAGTGCTAGTCCAAAGGAGACAGGGACTGGGGCCAACGTCCTGACTTTC.

The V and J genes are TRBV24-1 and TRBJ2-2, with 7 bases lining up with TRBD1. The J segment lost 4 bases and the V segment lost 6 bases, leaving 4 bases of the junction unmatched. Germline V gene lookup returns CDR1 KGHDR and CDR2 SFDVKD. The CDR3 runs 14 residues. CDR3: CATSSAGGTGELFF. The CDR3 bases are TGTGCCACCAGTTCGGCAGGGGGCACCGGGGAGCTGTTTTTT.

This chain connects TRBV7-9 to TRBJ1-5, with a weak D call TRBD1 (6 bases). This CDR3 region has 16 residues. V lost 3 bases to trimming and J lost 2 bases, with 14 bases between them. Germline loops: CDR1 SEHNR, CDR2 FQNEAQ (reference sequence). The CDR3 protein is CASSFEEQGGNQPQHF. In nucleotides, the CDR3 is TGTGCCAGCAGCTTCGAGGAACAGGGCGGCAATCAGCCCCAGCATTTT.

The rearrangement uses TRBV5-8 and TRBJ1-2, with 8 bases that match TRBD1. V was pared by 2 bases and J by 0 bases, with 6 bases of the junction left unmatched. Germline loops: CDR1 SGHTS, CDR2 YDEGEE. The CDR3 sequence is 16 residues long. This CDR3 is CASSFPGQGSNYGYTF. CDR3 sequence (DNA): TGTGCCAGCAGCTTCCCCGGACAGGGATCTAACTATGGCTACACCTTC.

This sequence joins TRBV7-9 and TRBJ1-2, with TRBD1 matching 10 bases. The germline V gene encodes CDR1 SEHNR and CDR2 FQNEAQ (reference sequence). The V and J ends lost 5 bases and 3 bases, in that order; junction bases with no gene match: 9. The CDR3 runs 16 residues. The CDR3 spells CASSIDRGHGDYGYTF. The CDR3 DNA reads as TGTGCCAGCAGCATCGACAGGGGGCATGGGGACTATGGCTACACCTTC. Based on the CDR3 plus reference TRBV7-9 and TRBJ1-2, the full variable domain is DTGVSQNPRHKITKRGQNVTFRCDPISEHNRLYWYRQTLGQGPEFLTYFQNEAQLEKSRLLSDRFSAERPKGSFSTLEIQRTEQGDSAMYLCASSIDRGHGDYGYTFGSGTRLTVV.

J is TRBJ2-1 and V is TRBV11-2; 8 nucleotides align to TRBD2. The CDR3 loop spans 16 amino acids. Germline assignment: CDR1 SGHAT and CDR2 FQNNGV. The V segment lost 3 bases and the J segment 5 bases; nucleotides outside the gene matches: 9. CDR3: CASSFLVGGANNEQFF. CDR3 coding DNA: TGTGCCAGCAGCTTTCTTGTCGGGGGGGCAAACAATGAGCAGTTCTTC.

The V call is TRBV5-1, the J call TRBJ1-2; D not resolved. The CDR3 is 14 residues long. The germline V gene encodes CDR1 SGHRS and CDR2 YFSETQ. The ends were cut back, 0 bases at V and 0 bases at J, with 6 bases in the middle. CDR3 DNA: TGCGCCAGCAGCTTGGACAGAACTAACTATGGCTACACCTTC. Residues: CASSLDRTNYGYTF. The full variable domain, in which reference TRBV5-1 and TRBJ1-2 provide the parts outside the CDR3, is KAGVTQTPRYLIKTRGQQVTLSCSPISGHRSVSWYQQTPGQGLQFLFEYFSETQRNKGNFPGRFSGRQFSNSRSEMNVSTLELGDSALYLCASSLDRTNYGYTFGSGTRLTVV.

CDR3 sequence (DNA): TGTGCCAGCAGGGGAACCCGCGGGAATCAGCCCCAGCATTTT. Translating it yields CASRGTRGNQPQHF. The V gene is TRBV2, the J gene TRBJ1-5; no reliable D call. Looked up from germline, CDR1 is SNHLY and CDR2 is FYNNEI. This CDR3 has 14 amino acids. With 6 bases removed from V and 4 bases from J, the gap between germline ends came to 13 bases. Using reference TRBV2 and TRBJ1-5 for the parts outside the CDR3, the full variable domain is EPEVTQTPSHQVTQMGQEVILRCVPISNHLYFYWYRQILGQKVEFLVSFYNNEISEKSEIFDDQFSVERPDGSNFTLKIRSTKLEDSAMYFCASRGTRGNQPQHFGDGTRLSIL.

In DNA form, the CDR3 reads TGTGCCAGCAGCTTCGGGACGGCTAATGAAAAACTGTTTTTT. Encoded protein: CASSFGTANEKLFF. The chain is built from TRBV7-9 and TRBJ1-4; perhaps TRBD1 as D (5 bases). Between the trimmed V and J ends, which lost 3 bases and 3 bases, there was a span of 8 bases. Germline CDR1 SEHNR, CDR2 FQNEAQ (reference sequence). The CDR3 consists of 14 residues.

CDR3 sequence (DNA): TGTGCCAGCAAACGGGAGGGCCTGAACGAGCAGTACTTC. This gives the protein CASKREGLNEQYF. The chain employs TRBV6-5 and TRBJ2-7; TRBD2 matches 8 bases. The V gene's germline CDR1 is MNHEY and CDR2 SVGAGI. The CDR3 is 13 residues long. The J segment lost 5 bases and the V segment lost 7 bases, leaving 7 bases of the junction unmatched.

Concerning this clone itself: Other nucleotide sequences from this sample produce the same CDR3. This sequence joins TRBV6-2 or TRBV6-3 and TRBJ1-1; 11 bases map to TRBD1. The CDR3 has 14 amino acids. V was pared by 5 bases and J by 3 bases, with 2 bases of the junction left unmatched. Germline V gives CDR1 MNHEY, CDR2 SVGEGT. CDR3 region: CASSRDRGYTEAFF. As DNA, the CDR3 is TGTGCCAGCAGTCGGGACAGGGGGTACACTGAAGCTTTCTTT.

This sequence joins TRBV6-4 and TRBJ2-2; D is uncertain. Germline-derived CDR1 and CDR2 are MRHNA and SNTAGT. There are 14 residues in the CDR3. The V gene lost 4 bases and the J gene lost 3 bases, with 9 bases spanning the gap. In DNA, the CDR3 is TGTGCCAGCAGTGCGCAGGCTCACACCGGGGAGCTGTTTTTT. Amino acids: CASSAQAHTGELFF.

This chain connects TRBV5-1 to TRBJ2-2; 13 nucleotides line up with TRBD2. The germline V gene encodes CDR1 SGHRS and CDR2 YFSETQ. Losses at the gene ends were 3 bases for V and 6 bases for J; bases not matched to a gene: 5. The CDR3 loop spans 16 amino acids. The CDR3 DNA reads TGCGCCAGCAGCTGGGAACTAGCGGGAGGGCCCGGGGAGCTGTTTTTT. Encoded protein: CASSWELAGGPGELFF.